This record covers a single TCR beta chain. Random-hexamer reverse transcription was applied to 0.5 to 1 ug RNA. immunoSEQ multiplex PCR amplified TCR beta CDR3 across 54 Vbeta, 13 Jbeta. TCRdb itself ran the immunoSEQ multiplex PCR reads through MiXCR, one entry per CDR3 protein. Of approximately 70,000 distinct CDR3 sequences listed, roughly 95% are singletons. The entry originates in a study of CD8 T cells in Susac syndrome. This CDR3 is built from 14 residues. Germline values: CDR1 SNHLY, CDR2 FYNNEI. The chain combines TRBV2 with TRBJ1-2; D remains unclear. Sequencing was done on a sample of CD4+ T cells from PBMCs. The origin of this receptor is a human donor with multiple sclerosis. The CDR3 nucleotides read TGTGCTTTACAAACCGGAGCCATCAATTATGGCTACACCTTC. Its protein is CALQTGAINYGYTF.